Included here is one TCR beta chain sequence, with context. Clones were sequenced by immunoSEQ multiplex PCR, and TCRdb holds only the in-frame ones, with some missing. The sample lists about 200,000 clones, roughly 77% occurring once. This record comes from a study of blood T cell repertoires in COVID-19. Trimming removed 7 bases from V and 1 base from J, with 13 bases in between. The CDR3 covers 14 residues. Germline CDR1 and CDR2: SNHLY and FYNNEI. Sequencing was performed on peripheral blood. The chain is built from TRBV2 and TRBJ1-1; tentative D call: TRBD1 (5 bases). The receptor was derived from a woman in her forties with COVID-19, enrolled during active disease. CDR3 in amino acids: CASKGAGWNTEAFF. The CDR3 nucleotides are TGTGCCAGCAAAGGGGCAGGGTGGAACACTGAAGCTTTCTTT.